One and the same sample provided the 12 T cell receptor beta chains below, sequenced in a study of blood T cell repertoires in COVID-19. The table came from immunoSEQ multiplex PCR; TCRdb's copy has only in-frame clones and leaves some out. The sample lists around 81,000 clones, just over 85% occurring once. What was sequenced was peripheral blood. The receptors shown here come from a woman over 75 with acute or convalescent COVID-19.

The chain carries TRBV19 and TRBJ1-1; 7 nucleotides align to TRBD1. Trimming cost V 6 bases and J 1 base; bases outside gene matches: 8. The CDR3 length is 15 residues. Germline CDR1 reads LNHDA; CDR2 reads SQIVND (reference sequence). The CDR3: CASRTDRTTNTEAFF. The DNA of the CDR3 is TGTGCCAGTAGGACGGACAGGACCACGAACACTGAAGCTTTCTTT.

The table lists this clone with many counts. The rearrangement links TRBV9 to TRBJ2-7; 9 bases match TRBD1. CDR1 and CDR2 (germline): SGDLS, YYNGEE. Trimming at V came to 4 bases and at J to 2 bases, leaving 13 bases not matched to a gene. The CDR3 spans 17 residues. DNA of the CDR3: TGTGCCAGCAGCCTCTCAGACGGACAGGGGAGCGCCTACGAGCAGTACTTC. This translates into CASSLSDGQGSAYEQYF.

The chain couples TRBV29-1 to TRBJ2-3; 12 bases align to TRBD2. V shed 5 bases and J 1 base; nucleotides not matched to a gene: 4. Germline assignment: CDR1 SQVTM and CDR2 ANQGSEA. The CDR3 spans 15 residues. This CDR3 is CSVLAGGRGTDTQYF. CDR3 coding DNA: TGCAGCGTTCTAGCGGGAGGGCGAGGCACAGATACGCAGTATTTT.

The chain has TRBV19 and TRBJ1-1; 7 bases map to TRBD1. Germline CDR1 is LNHDA and CDR2 is SQIVND (reference sequence). V shed 5 bases and J 0 bases; nucleotides not matched to a gene: 6. This CDR3 has 15 residues. The chain's CDR3 is CASSANRGLNTEAFF. The CDR3 DNA is TGTGCCAGTAGTGCAAACAGGGGTTTGAACACTGAAGCTTTCTTT.

The rearrangement joins TRBV14 to TRBJ2-1; D is possibly TRBD1 (5 bases). This CDR3 region has 14 residues. Trimming removed 6 bases at V and 1 base at J, with 10 bases between. Looked up from germline, CDR1 is SGHDN and CDR2 is FVKESK. The CDR3: CASSTGESYNEQFF. The CDR3, as DNA: TGTGCCAGCAGTACAGGAGAATCCTACAATGAGCAGTTCTTC. Complete variable domain (other parts from reference TRBV14 and TRBJ2-1): EAGVTQFPSHSVIEKGQTVTLRCDPISGHDNLYWYRRVMGKEIKFLLHFVKESKQDESGMPNNRFLAERTGGTYSTLKVQPAELEDSGVYFCASSTGESYNEQFFGPGTRLTVL.

The CDR3 protein is CASNSPLGAGGQGTQYF. The CDR3 nucleotides are TGTGCCAGCAATAGTCCCCTCGGCGCGGGGGGGCAGGGTACGCAGTATTTT. The rearrangement uses TRBV28 and TRBJ2-3; TRBD2 agrees at 9 bases. V dropped 7 bases and J dropped 8; count of bases not matched to a gene: 19. Germline CDR1 MDHEN, CDR2 SYDVKM. The CDR3 totals 17 residues.

This clone has only one observation. The rearrangement uses TRBV5-1 and TRBJ1-4; 9 nucleotides line up with TRBD1. The CDR3 consists of 14 residues. CDR1 and CDR2 (germline): SGHRS, YFSETQ. Unmatched junction bases numbered 4, after V lost 5 bases and J lost 5 bases. In DNA, the CDR3 is TGCGCCAGCAGATCCGGGACAGGGAATGAAAAACTGTTTTTT. This encodes CASRSGTGNEKLFF.

Written as DNA, the CDR3 is TGTGCCAGCAGTTGGACAGGGATGGGGGAGCTGTTTTTT. This sequence encodes CASSWTGMGELFF. The V and J genes are TRBV6-2 or TRBV6-3 and TRBJ2-2; 8 bases are shared with TRBD1. Germline V gene lookup returns CDR1 MNHEY and CDR2 SVGEGT. The J segment lost 8 bases and the V segment lost 4 bases, leaving 3 bases of the junction unmatched. The CDR3 consists of 13 residues.

This clone was seen just once. The genes are TRBV29-1 and TRBJ1-2; unclear D gene. The germline V gene encodes CDR1 SQVTM and CDR2 ANQGSEA. Trimming removed 3 bases at V and 2 bases at J, with 10 bases between. This CDR3 comprises 13 residues. CDR3 loop: CSVEGSLNYGYTF. Written as DNA, the CDR3 is TGCAGCGTTGAGGGCAGTTTAAACTATGGCTACACCTTC.

The chain links TRBV20-1 to TRBJ1-2; D possibly corresponds to TRBD1 (5 bases). The CDR3 spans 18 residues. Trimming pared 3 bases from V and 5 bases from J, leaving 28 bases between. CDR1 is DFQATT, CDR2 SNEGSKA, per germline (reference sequence). The DNA of the CDR3 is TGCAGTGCTAGTAAACCCTCGGGGGGGGAGACCCGTTGGTATGGCTACACCTTC. The encoded protein is CSASKPSGGETRWYGYTF.

The chain uses TRBV5-1 and TRBJ1-4; a possible D gene is TRBD1 (5 bases). From germline, CDR1 is SGHRS and CDR2 YFSETQ. This CDR3 is built from 18 residues. V lost 4 bases, J lost 0 bases, and 19 bases lay in between. In DNA form, the CDR3 reads TGCGCCAGCAGCCCCCGACAGTCCTCATCCCCAACTAATGAAAAACTGTTTTTT. Protein product: CASSPRQSSSPTNEKLFF.

The V and J genes are TRBV12-3 or TRBV12-4 and TRBJ1-2; D is perhaps TRBD1 (5 bases). The CDR3 sequence is 13 residues long. V lost 4 bases, J lost 9 bases, and 15 bases lay in between. CDR3 in amino acids: CASSSGYGSRYTF. CDR3 sequence (DNA): TGTGCCAGCAGTTCAGGGTATGGATCCCGCTACACCTTC.